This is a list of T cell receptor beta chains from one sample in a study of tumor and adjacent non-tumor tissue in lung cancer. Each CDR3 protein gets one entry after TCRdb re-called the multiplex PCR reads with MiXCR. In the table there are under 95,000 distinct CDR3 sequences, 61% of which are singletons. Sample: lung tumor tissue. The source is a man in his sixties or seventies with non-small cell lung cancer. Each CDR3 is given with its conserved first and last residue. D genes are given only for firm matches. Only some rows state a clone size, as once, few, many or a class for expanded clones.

CDR3 DNA: TGCAGTACTAGAGATCGGAAGCGTGAGAACAATGAGCAGTTCTTC
CDR3 protein: CSTRDRKRENNEQFF
V gene: TRBV20-1
D gene: -
clone size: -
J gene: TRBJ2-1

CDR3 DNA: TGCACCAGCAGCGGGTTGCATAGGGTCAGGGCCAAAAACATTCAGTACTTC
CDR3 protein: CTSSGLHRVRAKNIQYF
V gene: TRBV4-1
D gene: -
clone size: -
J gene: TRBJ2-4

CDR3 DNA: TGTGTCATAAGGGGAGAGATCCGAGAGACCCAGTACTTC
CDR3 protein: CVIRGEIRETQYF
V gene: TRBV10-3
D gene: -
clone size: -
J gene: TRBJ2-5

CDR3 DNA: TGTGCCAGCAGCTCGCCGAGACAGGGGGTAACGGAGACTCAGTACTTC
CDR3 protein: CASSSPRQGVTETQYF
V gene: TRBV5-5
D gene: TRBD1
clone size: -
J gene: TRBJ2-5

CDR3 DNA: TGTGCCAGCAGCCAACGCCAGGCAGTCAGCGAGCAGTACTTC
CDR3 protein: CASSQRQAVSEQYF
V gene: TRBV14
D gene: -
clone size: many
J gene: TRBJ2-7

CDR3 DNA: TGTGTCAGCAGCTTGGATCGACTAGCCTCGACCGGGGAGCTGTTTTTT
CDR3 protein: CVSSLDRLASTGELFF
V gene: TRBV11-2
D gene: TRBD2
clone size: -
J gene: TRBJ2-2

CDR3 DNA: TGTGCCAGCAGCCAAGGGGTGGGAGAGAACACCGGGGAGCTGTTTTTT
CDR3 protein: CASSQGVGENTGELFF
V gene: TRBV4-2
D gene: -
clone size: many
J gene: TRBJ2-2

CDR3 DNA: TGCAGCGCGCTCCGACAGAAAAACACAGATACGCAGTATTTT
CDR3 protein: CSALRQKNTDTQYF
V gene: TRBV29-1
D gene: -
clone size: -
J gene: TRBJ2-3

CDR3 DNA: TGCGCCAGCAGCTTACTGACCCCCGGGACGGTCACCGGGGAGCTGTTTTTT
CDR3 protein: CASSLLTPGTVTGELFF
V gene: TRBV5-1
D gene: -
clone size: many
J gene: TRBJ2-2

CDR3 DNA: TGTGCCAGCAGTTCGGGACAGGCCTTCTACGAGCAGTACTTC
CDR3 protein: CASSSGQAFYEQYF
V gene: TRBV6-1
D gene: TRBD1
clone size: many
J gene: TRBJ2-7

CDR3 DNA: TGTGCCGGCAGTTTTGCAAGTGGTCCCTACGAGCAGTACTTC
CDR3 protein: CAGSFASGPYEQYF
V gene: TRBV12-3/TRBV12-4
D gene: -
clone size: -
J gene: TRBJ2-7

CDR3 DNA: TGTGCCAGCAGTTCAAAGACGGGCCTTAATGAAAACCTGTTTTTT
CDR3 protein: CASSSKTGLNENLFF
V gene: TRBV6-7
D gene: -
clone size: -
J gene: TRBJ1-4

CDR3 DNA: TGTGCCAGCAGTTTGCCCGGACTTACCGAGCAGTACTTC
CDR3 protein: CASSLPGLTEQYF
V gene: TRBV28
D gene: -
clone size: many
J gene: TRBJ2-7